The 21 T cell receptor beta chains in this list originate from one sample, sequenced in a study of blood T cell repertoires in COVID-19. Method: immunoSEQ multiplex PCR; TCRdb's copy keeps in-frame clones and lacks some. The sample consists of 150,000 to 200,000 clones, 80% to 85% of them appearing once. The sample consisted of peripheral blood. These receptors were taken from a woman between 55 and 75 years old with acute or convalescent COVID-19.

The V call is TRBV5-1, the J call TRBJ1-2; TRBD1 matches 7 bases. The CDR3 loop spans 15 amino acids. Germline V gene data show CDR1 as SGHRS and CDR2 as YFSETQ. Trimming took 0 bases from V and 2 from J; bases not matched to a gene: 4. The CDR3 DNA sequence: TGCGCCAGCAGCTTGGGAAGGGGGCGAAACTATGGCTACACCTTC. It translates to CASSLGRGRNYGYTF. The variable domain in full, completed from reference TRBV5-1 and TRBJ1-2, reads KAGVTQTPRYLIKTRGQQVTLSCSPISGHRSVSWYQQTPGQGLQFLFEYFSETQRNKGNFPGRFSGRQFSNSRSEMNVSTLELGDSALYLCASSLGRGRNYGYTFGSGTRLTVV.

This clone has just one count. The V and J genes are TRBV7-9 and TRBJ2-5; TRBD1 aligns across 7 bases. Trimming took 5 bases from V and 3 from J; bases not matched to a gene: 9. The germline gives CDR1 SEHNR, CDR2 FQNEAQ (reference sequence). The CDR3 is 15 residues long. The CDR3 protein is CASSPGGQTKETQYF. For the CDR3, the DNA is TGTGCCAGCAGCCCAGGGGGACAGACGAAAGAGACCCAGTACTTC.

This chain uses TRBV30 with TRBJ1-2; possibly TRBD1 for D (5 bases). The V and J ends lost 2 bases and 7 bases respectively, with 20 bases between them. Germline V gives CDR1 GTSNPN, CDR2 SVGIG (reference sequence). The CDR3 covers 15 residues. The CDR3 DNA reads TGTGCCTGGAGTTCTCCTTATCAGGGTCGAACTGGCTACACCTTC. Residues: CAWSSPYQGRTGYTF.

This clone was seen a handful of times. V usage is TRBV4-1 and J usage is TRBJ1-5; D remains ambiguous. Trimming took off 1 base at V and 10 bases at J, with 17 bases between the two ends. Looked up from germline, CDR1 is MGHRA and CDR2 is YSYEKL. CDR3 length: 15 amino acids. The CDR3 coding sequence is TGCGCCAGCAGCCAAGCGAGGGCAGACATCACCCCCCAGCATTTT. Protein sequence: CASSQARADITPQHF.

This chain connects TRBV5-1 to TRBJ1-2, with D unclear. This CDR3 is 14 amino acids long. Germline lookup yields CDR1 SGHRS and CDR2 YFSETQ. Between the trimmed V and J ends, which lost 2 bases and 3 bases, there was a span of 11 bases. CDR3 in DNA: TGCGCCAGCAGCTTCGCCGGGGTGGACTATGGCTACACCTTC. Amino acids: CASSFAGVDYGYTF.

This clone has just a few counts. As DNA, the CDR3 is TGCGCCAGCAGCTTGAATAGGGGTTATGAAAAACTGTTTTTT. The encoded protein is CASSLNRGYEKLFF. The rearrangement uses TRBV5-1 and TRBJ1-4; the D gene is possibly TRBD1 (5 bases). V was pared by 1 base and J by 6 bases, with 10 bases between. Germline V gene data show CDR1 as SGHRS and CDR2 as YFSETQ. The CDR3 has 14 residues.

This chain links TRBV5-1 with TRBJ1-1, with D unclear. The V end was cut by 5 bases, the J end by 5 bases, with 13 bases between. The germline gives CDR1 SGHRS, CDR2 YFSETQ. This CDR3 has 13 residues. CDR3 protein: CASSYRELTEAFF. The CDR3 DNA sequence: TGCGCCAGCAGTTACAGAGAGTTAACTGAAGCTTTCTTT.

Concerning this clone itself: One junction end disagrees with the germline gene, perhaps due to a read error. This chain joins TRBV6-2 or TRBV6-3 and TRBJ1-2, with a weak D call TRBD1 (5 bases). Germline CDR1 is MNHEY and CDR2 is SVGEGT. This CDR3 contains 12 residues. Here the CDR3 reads CASSYNRQEGHF. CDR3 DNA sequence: TGTGCCAGCAGTTACAATCGGCAGGAGGGGCACTTC.

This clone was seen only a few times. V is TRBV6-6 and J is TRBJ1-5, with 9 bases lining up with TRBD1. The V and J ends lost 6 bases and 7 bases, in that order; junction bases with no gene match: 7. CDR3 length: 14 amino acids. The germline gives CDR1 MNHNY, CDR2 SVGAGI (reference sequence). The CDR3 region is CASSSGTGTQPQHF. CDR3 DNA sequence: TGTGCCAGCAGCTCCGGGACAGGGACCCAGCCCCAGCATTTT.

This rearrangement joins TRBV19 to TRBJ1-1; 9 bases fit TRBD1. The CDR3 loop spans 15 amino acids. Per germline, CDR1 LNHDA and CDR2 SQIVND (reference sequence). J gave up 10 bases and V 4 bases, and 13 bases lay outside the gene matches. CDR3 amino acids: CASSTRTGVGFRAFF. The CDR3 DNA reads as TGTGCCAGTAGTACCCGGACAGGGGTCGGATTCCGAGCTTTCTTT.

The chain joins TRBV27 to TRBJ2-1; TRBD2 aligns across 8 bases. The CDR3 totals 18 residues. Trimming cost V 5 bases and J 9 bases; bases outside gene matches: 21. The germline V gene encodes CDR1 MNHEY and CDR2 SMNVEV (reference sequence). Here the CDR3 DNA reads TGTGCCAGCAGTCTCCTGGCGGGAGCGAGCGGGGGAGGCGGTGAGCAGTTCTTC. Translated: CASSLLAGASGGGGEQFF.

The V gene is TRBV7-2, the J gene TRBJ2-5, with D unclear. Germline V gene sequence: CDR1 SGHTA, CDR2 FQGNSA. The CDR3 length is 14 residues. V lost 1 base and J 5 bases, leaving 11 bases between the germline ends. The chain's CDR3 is CASSLDWSAETQYF. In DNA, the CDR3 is TGTGCCAGCAGCTTAGATTGGTCAGCGGAGACCCAGTACTTC. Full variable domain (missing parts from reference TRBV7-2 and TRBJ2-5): GAGVSQSPSNKVTEKGKDVELRCDPISGHTALYWYRQSLGQGLEFLIYFQGNSAPDKSGLPSDRFSAERTGGSVSTLTIQRTQQEDSAVYLCASSLDWSAETQYFGPGTRLLVL.

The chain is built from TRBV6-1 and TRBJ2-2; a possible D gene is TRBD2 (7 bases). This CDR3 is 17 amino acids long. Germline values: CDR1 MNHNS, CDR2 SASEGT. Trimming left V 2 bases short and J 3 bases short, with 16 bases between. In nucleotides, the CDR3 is TGTGCCAGCAGTGAACAGATGCGGGGGCCCTACACCGGGGAGCTGTTTTTT. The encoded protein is CASSEQMRGPYTGELFF.

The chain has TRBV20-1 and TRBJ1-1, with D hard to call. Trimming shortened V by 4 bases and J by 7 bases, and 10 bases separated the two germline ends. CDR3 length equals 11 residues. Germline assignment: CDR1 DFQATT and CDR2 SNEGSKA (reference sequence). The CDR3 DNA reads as TGCAGTGCTACTCCCGGTCATGAAGCTTTCTTT. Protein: CSATPGHEAFF.

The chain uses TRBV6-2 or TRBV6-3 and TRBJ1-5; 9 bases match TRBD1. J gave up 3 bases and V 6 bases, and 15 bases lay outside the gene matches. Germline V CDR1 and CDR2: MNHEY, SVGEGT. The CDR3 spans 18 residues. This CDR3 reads CASSRDRELLLNNQPQHF. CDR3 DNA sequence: TGTGCCAGCAGCCGGGACAGGGAGCTTCTTCTTAACAATCAGCCCCAGCATTTT.

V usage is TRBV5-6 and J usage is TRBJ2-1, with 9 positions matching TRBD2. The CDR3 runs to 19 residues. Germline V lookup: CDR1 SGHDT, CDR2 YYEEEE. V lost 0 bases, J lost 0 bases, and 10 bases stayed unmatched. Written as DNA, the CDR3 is TGTGCCAGCAGCTTGGGACCGGGAAGCGGGGGGAGCTCCTACAATGAGCAGTTCTTC. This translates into CASSLGPGSGGSSYNEQFF.

CDR3: CASSQSTGESSSYEQYF. The CDR3 DNA sequence: TGTGCCAGCAGCCAATCCACAGGTGAATCATCGAGCTACGAGCAGTACTTC. The chain employs TRBV4-2 and TRBJ2-7, with D possibly matching TRBD1 (5 bases). Germline CDR1 LGHNA, CDR2 YNFKEQ. This CDR3 contains 17 residues. Trimming cost V 2 bases and J 3 bases, with 20 bases left between them.

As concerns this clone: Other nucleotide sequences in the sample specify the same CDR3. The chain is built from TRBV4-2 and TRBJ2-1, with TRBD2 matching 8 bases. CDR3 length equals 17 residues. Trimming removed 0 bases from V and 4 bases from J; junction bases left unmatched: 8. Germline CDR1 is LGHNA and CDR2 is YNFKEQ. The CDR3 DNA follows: TGTGCCAGCAGCCAAGAGGCGGGGGGCCGAATTTACAATGAGCAGTTCTTC. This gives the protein CASSQEAGGRIYNEQFF.

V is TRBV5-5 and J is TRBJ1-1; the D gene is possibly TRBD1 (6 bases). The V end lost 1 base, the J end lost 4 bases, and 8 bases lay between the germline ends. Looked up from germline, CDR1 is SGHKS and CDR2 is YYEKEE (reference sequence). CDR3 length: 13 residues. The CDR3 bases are TGTGCCAGCAGCTTGTGGACAGCCACTGAAGCTTTCTTT. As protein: CASSLWTATEAFF.

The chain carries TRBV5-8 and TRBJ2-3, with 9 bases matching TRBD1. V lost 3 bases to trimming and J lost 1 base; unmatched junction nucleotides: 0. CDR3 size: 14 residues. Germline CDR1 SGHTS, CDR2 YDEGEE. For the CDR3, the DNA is TGTGCCAGCAGCTGGGACAGGGGCACAGATACGCAGTATTTT. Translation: CASSWDRGTDTQYF.

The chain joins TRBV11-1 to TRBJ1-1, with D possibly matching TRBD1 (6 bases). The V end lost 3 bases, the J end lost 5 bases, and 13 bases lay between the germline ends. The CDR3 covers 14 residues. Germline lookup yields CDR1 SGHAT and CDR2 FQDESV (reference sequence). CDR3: CASSFNPQGTEAFF. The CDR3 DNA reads TGTGCCAGCAGCTTCAATCCTCAGGGGACTGAAGCTTTCTTT.